The entry below describes one TCR beta chain. The sample comes from a study of blood T cell repertoires in COVID-19. Study information: Italy, Spain and the United States were the sources of the convalescent and acute COVID-19 samples. T cells, B-cell-depleted T cells, or PBMCs provided the cDNA or gDNA that served as material.

Source study methods: Amplified reference gene primers provided the basis for estimating nucleated cell counts. Repertoires were generated with immunoSEQ multiplex PCR, while TCRdb's copy carries only in-frame clones and drops some. Clone size and the V and J calls come from that table; the DNA yielded D and trimming. The sample consists of around 300,000 clones, just under 90% of them appearing once. The V segment lost 1 base and the J segment 4 bases; nucleotides outside the gene matches: 5. Germline CDR1 SGHTA, CDR2 FQGNSA. CDR3 length: 18 amino acids. This clonotype was obtained from a woman aged 60-75 years who had recovered from COVID-19. The V and J genes are TRBV7-2 and TRBJ2-6; 12 nucleotides agree with TRBD2. Sequenced sample: PBMCs or T cells enriched from blood (not recorded which). The CDR3 DNA reads as TGTGCCAGCAGCTTAGGTCCTAGCGGGAGGGCCGGGGCCAACGTCCTGACTTTC. Translation: CASSLGPSGRAGANVLTF.